Below, 24 T cell receptor beta chains from the same sample are listed, as sequenced in a study of blood T cell repertoires in COVID-19. Here immunoSEQ multiplex PCR was the method, and the copy in TCRdb shows in-frame clones only, minus some. There are under 400,000 clones in the sample; around 90% occur only once, and 6% to 7.5% lies in the top ten. Input material: peripheral blood. Receptor source: a man younger than 30 with active or convalescent COVID-19.

The chain has TRBV4-3 and TRBJ2-3; 9 bases line up with TRBD1. Germline V CDR1 and CDR2: LGHNA, YSLEER. CDR3 length equals 17 residues. Germline trimming cut 4 bases from V and 0 bases from J; bases unmatched to any gene: 8. The CDR3 region has the DNA TGCGCCAGCAGCCGAGGCTCCGGGACAGGGAGCACAGATACGCAGTATTTT. As protein: CASSRGSGTGSTDTQYF.

The chain is built from TRBV6-2 or TRBV6-3 and TRBJ2-7; 10 bases are shared with TRBD1. The CDR3 is made up of 14 amino acids. CDR1 MNHEY and CDR2 SVGEGT come from the germline V gene. The ends lost 2 bases at V and 6 bases at J; junction bases unmatched: 4. CDR3 coding DNA: TGTGCCAGCAGTTACGACAGGGGGCGCGGCGAGCAGTACTTC. Encoded protein: CASSYDRGRGEQYF.

The rearrangement uses TRBV6-2 or TRBV6-3 and TRBJ2-5; TRBD1 matches at 9 bases. Germline V gene sequence: CDR1 MNHEY, CDR2 SVGEGT. J gave up 2 bases and V 2 bases, and 6 bases lay outside the gene matches. The CDR3 runs to 16 residues. In DNA form, the CDR3 reads TGTGCCAGCAGTTACGGTCCGGGACAGGGACAAGAGACCCAGTACTTC. Its translation is CASSYGPGQGQETQYF.

The V gene is TRBV11-3, the J gene TRBJ2-1; D may be TRBD2 (6 bases). CDR3 size: 16 residues. The germline CDR1 and CDR2 sequences are SGHNT and YENEEA. V lost 0 bases and J 4 bases, leaving 13 bases between the germline ends. The CDR3 sequence: CASSLEAGKGYNEQFF. The CDR3 DNA reads as TGTGCCAGCAGCTTAGAGGCGGGGAAGGGGTACAATGAGCAGTTCTTC.

The V and J genes are TRBV28 and TRBJ2-3; a possible D gene is TRBD1 (6 bases). The CDR3 consists of 14 residues. The V gene lost 7 bases and the J gene lost 2 bases, with 13 bases spanning the gap. Germline values: CDR1 MDHEN, CDR2 SYDVKM. CDR3 loop: CASKTTGHTDTQYF. In DNA, the CDR3 is TGTGCCAGCAAAACGACAGGCCACACAGATACGCAGTATTTT.

The V call is TRBV5-5, the J call TRBJ2-1; 9 bases are shared with TRBD1. V trimming: 5 bases; J trimming: 2 bases; junction bases outside the gene matches: 8. This CDR3 is built from 16 residues. CDR1 SGHKS and CDR2 YYEKEE come from the germline V gene (reference sequence). The DNA of the CDR3 is TGTGCCAGCAGAGAGCTACAGGGGGCAGCCTACAATGAGCAGTTCTTC. It specifies CASRELQGAAYNEQFF.

This sequence joins TRBV3-1 (or the pseudogene TRBV3-2) and TRBJ1-4; D gene unclear. The germline V and J ends were trimmed by 3 bases and 5 bases, with 10 bases remaining between them. Germline-derived CDR1 and CDR2 are LGHDT and YNNKEL (reference sequence). There are 14 residues in the CDR3. In DNA, the CDR3 is TGTGCCAGCAGCCATCCTGACGGGAATGAAAAACTGTTTTTT. Amino acid sequence: CASSHPDGNEKLFF.

The chain combines TRBV19 with TRBJ1-5; D is uncertain. Germline loops: CDR1 LNHDA, CDR2 SQIVND (reference sequence). CDR3 length: 16 amino acids. Between the trimmed V and J ends, which lost 1 base and 5 bases, there was a span of 15 bases. CDR3 DNA: TGTGCCAGTAGTATAGTCTTAGGAGGGTTTGATCAGCCCCAGCATTTT. This encodes CASSIVLGGFDQPQHF.

V and J are TRBV7-3 and TRBJ2-7; D is uncertain. V was shortened by 2 bases and J by 4 bases, with 12 bases between the two germline ends. Germline V gene lookup returns CDR1 SGHTA and CDR2 FQGTGA. The CDR3 length is 14 residues. The CDR3 DNA sequence: TGTGCCAGCAGCTTACTCCCGGGTCAGTACGAGCAGTACTTC. Translating gives CASSLLPGQYEQYF.

In DNA form, the CDR3 reads TGCGCCAGCAGCCTGGCGGGGCAGGGAATAAGTGGCTACACCTTC. Amino acids: CASSLAGQGISGYTF. The rearrangement joins TRBV4-1 to TRBJ1-2, with a tentative D call TRBD1 (5 bases). The CDR3 consists of 15 residues. Germline V gene sequence: CDR1 MGHRA, CDR2 YSYEKL. The germline V and J ends were trimmed by 4 bases and 7 bases, with 19 bases remaining between them.

This sequence joins TRBV19 and TRBJ2-7, with 12 bases lining up with TRBD2. Germline CDR1 is LNHDA and CDR2 is SQIVND (reference sequence). CDR3 length equals 15 residues. The J segment lost 2 bases and the V segment lost 5 bases, leaving 4 bases of the junction unmatched. The chain's CDR3 is CASSPRTSGAYEQYF. CDR3 nucleotide sequence: TGTGCCAGTAGTCCTCGGACTAGCGGGGCCTACGAGCAGTACTTC.

V gene TRBV7-9 combines with J gene TRBJ2-5, with 9 positions matching TRBD1. The CDR3 is 15 residues long. Germline CDR1 reads SEHNR; CDR2 reads FQNEAQ (reference sequence). The ends lost 5 bases at V and 5 bases at J; junction bases unmatched: 9. The CDR3 DNA reads as TGTGCCAGCAGCACCACAGGGGGCCCACGGGAGACCCAGTACTTC. This sequence encodes CASSTTGGPRETQYF.

This clone was observed once. The CDR3 bases are TGTGCCAGCAGCGTAGCTTCAGGGGATGGCTACACCTTC. Translated, it gives CASSVASGDGYTF. This chain connects TRBV9 to TRBJ1-2; tentatively, D is TRBD1 (6 bases). The CDR3 contains 13 residues. Germline CDR1 and CDR2: SGDLS and YYNGEE. Deletions cut 0 bases from V and 6 bases from J, with 9 bases between.

V usage is TRBV29-1 and J usage is TRBJ2-5; tentative D call: TRBD1 (5 bases). The CDR3 has 15 amino acids. With 3 bases removed from V and 5 bases from J, the gap between germline ends came to 19 bases. Looked up from germline, CDR1 is SQVTM and CDR2 is ANQGSEA. The CDR3 sequence: CSVDPPVRAQETQYF. Written as DNA, the CDR3 is TGCAGCGTTGATCCTCCCGTCAGGGCTCAGGAGACCCAGTACTTC. Full variable domain (outside the CDR3, taken from reference TRBV29-1 and TRBJ2-5): SAVISQKPSRDICQRGTSLTIQCQVDSQVTMMFWYRQQPGQSLTLIATANQGSEATYESGFVIDKFPISRPNLTFSTLTVSNMSPEDSSIYLCSVDPPVRAQETQYFGPGTRLLVL.

The V and J genes are TRBV7-6 and TRBJ2-1; TRBD2 matches 7 bases. Germline lookup yields CDR1 SGHVS and CDR2 FNYEAQ. Germline trimming cut 5 bases from V and 9 bases from J; bases unmatched to any gene: 16. The CDR3 is made up of 16 amino acids. This CDR3 is CASSTPRRGGYLEQFF. In nucleotides, the CDR3 is TGTGCCAGCAGCACCCCCCGGAGGGGAGGGTACCTTGAGCAGTTCTTC.

The rearrangement uses TRBV7-2 and TRBJ2-7; possible D gene TRBD1, 6 bases. Germline V gene data show CDR1 as SGHTA and CDR2 as FQGNSA. Trimming pared 1 base from V and 2 bases from J, leaving 18 bases between. The CDR3 length is 17 residues. The CDR3 protein is CASSLGGTGQGPYEQYF. DNA of the CDR3: TGTGCCAGCAGCTTAGGGGGTACCGGTCAGGGGCCCTACGAGCAGTACTTC.

The genes are TRBV28 and TRBJ2-7; TRBD2 matches at 10 bases. The CDR3 sequence is 15 residues long. The germline CDR1 and CDR2 sequences are MDHEN and SYDVKM. Germline trimming cut 7 bases from V and 4 bases from J; bases unmatched to any gene: 10. This CDR3 is CASNSSPSGGYEQYF. In DNA, the CDR3 is TGTGCCAGCAACTCTTCCCCTAGCGGGGGATACGAGCAGTACTTC.

The chain uses TRBV5-1 and TRBJ2-3, with D perhaps TRBD1 (6 bases). The ends were cut back, 2 bases at V and 1 base at J, with 11 bases in the middle. Germline CDR1 and CDR2: SGHRS and YFSETQ. The CDR3 covers 15 residues. Here the CDR3 DNA reads TGCGCCAGCAGCTTAACAGGGTTTCGCACAGATACGCAGTATTTT. It yields the protein CASSLTGFRTDTQYF.

This chain connects TRBV4-3 to TRBJ1-2, with D unresolved. Trimming stripped 5 bases from V and 4 bases from J, with 8 bases between. The CDR3 runs 12 residues. Germline V gives CDR1 LGHNA, CDR2 YSLEER. The CDR3: CASSSGGYGYTF. The CDR3 nucleotides are TGCGCCAGCAGCTCCGGCGGCTATGGCTACACCTTC.

The V call is TRBV4-1, the J call TRBJ1-1; D gene ambiguous. There are 16 residues in the CDR3. Trimming took off 0 bases at V and 2 bases at J, with 13 bases between the two ends. Germline CDR1 and CDR2: MGHRA and YSYEKL. CDR3 DNA: TGCGCCAGCAGCCAAGAACCACAGAGCGGTAACACTGAAGCTTTCTTT. Translation gives CASSQEPQSGNTEAFF.

The chain joins TRBV2 to TRBJ2-7; D not certain. V shed 3 bases and J shed 0 bases, with 6 bases lying between them. The CDR3 runs 13 residues. The germline gives CDR1 SNHLY, CDR2 FYNNEI. For the CDR3, the DNA is TGTGCCAGCAGTGATGCGTTCTCCTACGAGCAGTACTTC. As protein: CASSDAFSYEQYF.

The chain links TRBV18 to TRBJ2-1; D perhaps matches TRBD2 (6 bases). Deletions cut 6 bases from V and 4 bases from J, with 13 bases between. This CDR3 comprises 14 residues. Germline V gives CDR1 KGHSH, CDR2 LQKENI. DNA of the CDR3: TGTGCCAGCTCGGGGGGAAAGCCTTACAATGAGCAGTTCTTC. Its protein product is CASSGGKPYNEQFF. Filled out from reference TRBV18 and TRBJ2-1, the complete variable domain reads NAGVMQNPRHLVRRRGQEARLRCSPMKGHSHVYWYRQLPEEGLKFMVYLQKENIIDESGMPKERFSAEFPKEGPSILRIQQVVRGDSAAYFCASSGGKPYNEQFFGPGTRLTVL.

The chain's CDR3 is CASSPGAHFSYEQYF. As DNA, the CDR3 is TGTGCCAGCTCACCAGGGGCCCACTTCTCCTACGAGCAGTACTTC. The chain is built from TRBV18 and TRBJ2-7; TRBD1 is a possible D gene (5 bases). The germline V gene has CDR1 KGHSH and CDR2 LQKENI. This CDR3 region has 15 residues. V lost 2 bases and J 0 bases, leaving 11 bases between the germline ends.

The chain joins TRBV27 to TRBJ1-2, with D tentatively TRBD1 (5 bases). Trimming shortened V by 7 bases and J by 4 bases, and 28 bases separated the two germline ends. This CDR3 is 18 amino acids long. Germline V CDR1 and CDR2: MNHEY, SMNVEV (reference sequence). In DNA form, the CDR3 reads TGTGCCAGCAAACGGCGGCCATGGGACTTTGGCGACTCCTATGGCTACACCTTC. Translating gives CASKRRPWDFGDSYGYTF.